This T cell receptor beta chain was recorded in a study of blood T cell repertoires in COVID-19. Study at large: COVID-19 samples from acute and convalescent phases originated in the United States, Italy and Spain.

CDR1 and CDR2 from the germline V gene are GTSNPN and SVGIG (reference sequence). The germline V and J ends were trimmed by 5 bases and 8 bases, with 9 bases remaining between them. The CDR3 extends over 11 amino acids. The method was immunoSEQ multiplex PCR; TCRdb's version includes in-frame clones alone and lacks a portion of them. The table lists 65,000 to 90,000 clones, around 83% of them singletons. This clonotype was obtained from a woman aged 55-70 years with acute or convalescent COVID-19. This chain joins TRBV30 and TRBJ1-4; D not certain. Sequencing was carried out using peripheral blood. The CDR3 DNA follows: TGTGCCTGGGGGTCCGGGGAAAAACTGTTTTTT. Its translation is CAWGSGEKLFF.